The 20 T cell receptor beta chains presented below share a single source sample, sequenced in a study of cytomegalovirus exposure and HLA in healthy donors. Some clones are missing from TCRdb's copy, which holds only in-frame ones; the method was immunoSEQ multiplex PCR. This sample has around 74,000 clones, with 85% found just once. Sequencing was carried out using PBMCs. The receptors were gathered from a man aged 25 to 40 in good health and CMV-seronegative.

J is TRBJ1-5 and V is TRBV6-1, with TRBD1 as a possible D gene (6 bases). CDR1 MNHNS and CDR2 SASEGT come from the germline V gene. Trimming shortened V by 4 bases and J by 9 bases, and 19 bases separated the two germline ends. The length of the CDR3 is 15 residues. Here the CDR3 reads CASSVGTPSLGPQHF. The CDR3 DNA is TGTGCCAGCAGTGTCGGGACACCCTCTCTGGGGCCCCAGCATTTT.

A few counts support this clone. The V gene is TRBV7-8, the J gene TRBJ2-3, with 9 bases aligning to TRBD2. V lost 5 bases to trimming and J lost 5 bases; unmatched junction nucleotides: 11. Germline CDR1 SGHVS, CDR2 FQNEAQ. The CDR3 consists of 16 residues. The CDR3 sequence is CASSPPLREGLDTQYF. The CDR3 DNA reads TGTGCCAGCAGCCCCCCCTTGCGGGAGGGATTAGATACGCAGTATTTT.

The rearrangement uses TRBV7-2 and TRBJ2-1; no reliable D call. CDR1 and CDR2 (germline): SGHTA, FQGNSA. CDR3 size: 17 residues. Between the trimmed V and J ends, which lost 5 bases and 0 bases, there was a span of 17 bases. The CDR3 nucleotides read TGTGCCAGCAGCACCACTTTGAGGCTGAGCTCCTACAATGAGCAGTTCTTC. As protein: CASSTTLRLSSYNEQFF.

J is TRBJ1-1 and V is TRBV11-1; no definite D call. This CDR3 is built from 13 residues. CDR1 SGHAT and CDR2 FQDESV come from the germline V gene (reference sequence). With 1 base removed from V and 3 bases from J, the gap between germline ends came to 6 bases. In DNA form, the CDR3 reads TGTGCCAGCAGCTTAGATCGGGACACTGAAGCTTTCTTT. It yields the protein CASSLDRDTEAFF.

V gene TRBV6-1 combines with J gene TRBJ2-1; 10 bases match TRBD2. The germline V gene encodes CDR1 MNHNS and CDR2 SASEGT. J lost 3 bases, V lost 7 bases, and 6 bases had no gene match. The CDR3 is 15 amino acids. The CDR3 protein is CASTPGLAHYNEQFF. CDR3 nucleotides: TGTGCCAGCACACCGGGACTAGCGCACTACAATGAGCAGTTCTTC.

V usage is TRBV14 and J usage is TRBJ2-7, with D maybe TRBD2 (5 bases). The CDR3 is made up of 16 amino acids. V was pared by 1 base and J by 1 base, with 14 bases between. Germline-derived CDR1 and CDR2 are SGHDN and FVKESK. The CDR3 region has the DNA TGTGCCAGCAGCCAAGTACGGGGAGCGGTTTCCTACGAGCAGTACTTC. It specifies CASSQVRGAVSYEQYF.

V gene TRBV2 combines with J gene TRBJ1-3, with TRBD1 identical over 7 bases. Germline loops: CDR1 SNHLY, CDR2 FYNNEI. The V gene end was trimmed by 7 bases and the J gene end by 4 bases; junction bases not matched to a gene: 13. The CDR3 is made up of 16 amino acids. The CDR3 is CASTKPKGAGGNTIYF. The CDR3 bases are TGTGCCAGCACCAAGCCGAAGGGGGCGGGCGGAAACACCATATATTTT.

The V call is TRBV5-1, the J call TRBJ2-5; D possibly corresponds to TRBD2 (5 bases). V was shortened by 0 bases and J by 4 bases, with 25 bases between the two germline ends. This CDR3 comprises 19 residues. Germline-derived CDR1 and CDR2 are SGHRS and YFSETQ. DNA for the CDR3: TGCGCCAGCAGCTTGGCCTCGGGAACGGGTAGAAGGAATGGAGAGACCCAGTACTTC. Residues: CASSLASGTGRRNGETQYF. The entire variable domain, with the rest obtained from reference TRBV5-1 and TRBJ2-5, is as follows: KAGVTQTPRYLIKTRGQQVTLSCSPISGHRSVSWYQQTPGQGLQFLFEYFSETQRNKGNFPGRFSGRQFSNSRSEMNVSTLELGDSALYLCASSLASGTGRRNGETQYFGPGTRLLVL.

The chain joins TRBV19 to TRBJ2-3, with 11 bases that match TRBD2. CDR1 LNHDA and CDR2 SQIVND come from the germline V gene (reference sequence). Unmatched junction bases numbered 11, after V lost 9 bases and J lost 6 bases. The CDR3 is 15 residues long. The CDR3 sequence: CASDELAGGPDTQYF. The CDR3 coding sequence is TGTGCCAGCGACGAATTAGCGGGAGGGCCGGATACGCAGTATTTT.

The gene calls are TRBV14 and TRBJ2-3, with TRBD1 matching 7 bases. The CDR3 has 17 residues. Germline V CDR1 and CDR2: SGHDN, FVKESK. The J segment lost 2 bases and the V segment lost 2 bases, leaving 10 bases of the junction unmatched. The CDR3 here is CASSQWGTDRYTDTQYF. CDR3 sequence (DNA): TGTGCCAGCAGCCAATGGGGGACAGACAGGTACACAGATACGCAGTATTTT.

This chain links TRBV11-2 with TRBJ2-7; no reliable D call. The CDR3 is 15 amino acids. V was trimmed by 2 bases and J by 4 bases, leaving 15 bases between them. The germline V gene encodes CDR1 SGHAT and CDR2 FQNNGV. The CDR3: CASSLPYSRRYEQYF. The CDR3 region has the DNA TGTGCCAGCAGCTTACCATACTCCCGGAGATACGAGCAGTACTTC.

V usage is TRBV25-1 and J usage is TRBJ2-1; 10 bases are a match to TRBD2. The V and J ends lost 2 bases and 0 bases, in that order; junction bases with no gene match: 4. CDR3 length: 17 amino acids. Germline V gives CDR1 MGHDK, CDR2 SYGVNS. Written as DNA, the CDR3 is TGTGCCAGCAGTGAAGATTTAGCGGGGGGCTCCTACAATGAGCAGTTCTTC. This encodes CASSEDLAGGSYNEQFF.

The V gene is TRBV27, the J gene TRBJ1-2; 7 bases agree with TRBD1. The CDR3 runs to 16 residues. CDR1 and CDR2 from the germline V gene are MNHEY and SMNVEV (reference sequence). Trimming removed 8 bases from V and 0 bases from J; junction bases left unmatched: 12. The CDR3 DNA sequence: TGTGCCAGCTCTATCCACCGGGACAGACCTAACTATGGCTACACCTTC. It codes for CASSIHRDRPNYGYTF.

This clone was detected only once. The chain combines TRBV29-1 with TRBJ1-2; D is perhaps TRBD1 (5 bases). This CDR3 has 15 residues. CDR1 is SQVTM and CDR2 is ANQGSEA in the germline V gene. Trimming removed 0 bases from V and 0 bases from J, with 11 bases in between. The DNA for the CDR3 is TGCAGCGTTGAAGATCCCGTAGGGGCTAACTATGGCTACACCTTC. Its translation is CSVEDPVGANYGYTF. Using reference TRBV29-1 and TRBJ1-2 for the parts outside the CDR3, the full variable domain is SAVISQKPSRDICQRGTSLTIQCQVDSQVTMMFWYRQQPGQSLTLIATANQGSEATYESGFVIDKFPISRPNLTFSTLTVSNMSPEDSSIYLCSVEDPVGANYGYTFGSGTRLTVV.

As regards this clone: No conserved phenylalanine or tryptophan is present at the end of the CDR3, so a read error is the likely explanation. It is unclear where the CDR3 begins or ends on the DNA, so no DNA is shown, and the CDR3 is as TCRdb lists it. This chain links TRBV15 with TRBJ2-7; whether TRBD2, the table's D call, matches the DNA was not checked. The CDR3 is 12 residues long, ends included. The germline V gene has CDR1 LNHNV and CDR2 YYDKDF (reference sequence). The CDR3 spells CATSRDGTAVVL.

The chain's CDR3 is CASSLGTSINQPQHF. The CDR3 region has the DNA TGCGCCAGCAGCTTGGGGACAAGTATCAATCAGCCCCAGCATTTT. This chain connects TRBV5-1 to TRBJ1-5, with a tentative D call TRBD1 (5 bases). The germline gives CDR1 SGHRS, CDR2 YFSETQ. This CDR3 is built from 15 residues. The V end lost 0 bases, the J end lost 3 bases, and 10 bases lay between the germline ends.

This chain joins TRBV28 and TRBJ2-7; 8 bases are a match to TRBD1. The CDR3 spans 15 residues. Germline-derived CDR1 and CDR2 are MDHEN and SYDVKM. V was pared by 1 base and J by 4 bases, with 6 bases of the junction left unmatched. The CDR3 here is CASSLFYRGSYEQYV. CDR3 coding DNA: TGTGCCAGCAGTTTATTTTACAGGGGGTCATACGAGCAGTACGTC.

The chain has TRBV6-6 and TRBJ2-7, with 11 positions matching TRBD2. Losses at the gene ends were 0 bases for V and 1 base for J; bases not matched to a gene: 2. The germline CDR1 and CDR2 sequences are MNHNY and SVGAGI (reference sequence). The CDR3 sequence is 16 residues long. CDR3 in amino acids: CASSYSPSGGSYEQYF. CDR3 nucleotides: TGTGCCAGCAGTTACTCCCCTAGCGGGGGGTCCTACGAGCAGTACTTC.

The chain joins TRBV18 to TRBJ1-4, with a possible D match to TRBD1 (5 bases). Germline V gene sequence: CDR1 KGHSH, CDR2 LQKENI. This CDR3 is 14 amino acids long. V was cut by 3 bases and J by 3 bases, with 8 bases left in between. The chain's CDR3 is CASSPGPANEKLFF. CDR3 in DNA: TGTGCCAGCTCACCGGGGCCGGCTAATGAAAAACTGTTTTTT.

This clone was recorded once. The V gene is TRBV18, the J gene TRBJ1-1, with D tentatively TRBD1 (6 bases). CDR1 and CDR2 (germline): KGHSH, LQKENI. The CDR3 is 14 amino acids. Deletions cut 5 bases from V and 1 base from J, with 11 bases between. CDR3 in amino acids: CASSEQGTNTEAFF. CDR3 DNA sequence: TGTGCCAGCTCAGAACAGGGAACGAACACTGAAGCTTTCTTT.